These 20 T cell receptor beta chains originate from one sample sequenced in a study of radiotherapy plus CTLA-4 blockade in lung cancer. The repertoire was sequenced with immunoSEQ multiplex PCR; TCRdb's copy has only in-frame clones and lacks some. The data show about 95,000 clones, approximately 78% seen once. The sequencing used peripheral blood, collected from a patient treated with radiotherapy plus ipilimumab. All receptors derive from a human donor with non-small cell lung cancer who had a partial response to radiotherapy plus ipilimumab.

The rearrangement uses TRBV11-3 and TRBJ2-3; 8 positions agree with TRBD2. Unmatched junction bases numbered 12, after V lost 3 bases and J lost 1 base. The CDR3 has 18 residues. CDR1 SGHNT and CDR2 YENEEA come from the germline V gene. The CDR3, as DNA: TGTGCCAGCAGCTTGGAAACGGGAGGGCAGTTCGGCACAGATACGCAGTATTTT. It codes for CASSLETGGQFGTDTQYF. The full variable domain, in which reference TRBV11-3 and TRBJ2-3 provide the parts outside the CDR3, is EAGVVQSPRYKIIEKKQPVAFWCNPISGHNTLYWYLQNLGQGPELLIRYENEEAVDDSQLPKDRFSAERLKGVDSTLKIQPAELGDSAVYLCASSLETGGQFGTDTQYFGPGTRLTVL.

The CDR3 DNA follows: TGTGCCAGCAGTTTATGGGACAGGGGGGTTATGAACACTGAAGCTTTCTTT. It encodes CASSLWDRGVMNTEAFF. The genes are TRBV28 and TRBJ1-1; 10 bases are a match to TRBD1. V lost 0 bases to trimming and J lost 0 bases; unmatched junction nucleotides: 4. Germline V gene lookup returns CDR1 MDHEN and CDR2 SYDVKM. This CDR3 spans 17 amino acids.

The genes are TRBV2 and TRBJ1-4, with D unresolved. Germline CDR1 SNHLY, CDR2 FYNNEI. V was shortened by 3 bases and J by 10 bases, with 12 bases between the two germline ends. The CDR3 is 13 residues long. CDR3 DNA: TGTGCCAGCAGTGACGCGGGCCTCGGAAAACTGTTTTTT. The encoded protein is CASSDAGLGKLFF.

This chain links TRBV7-8 with TRBJ2-5; D not resolved. Germline V gene lookup returns CDR1 SGHVS and CDR2 FQNEAQ. Deletions cut 1 base from V and 5 bases from J, with 8 bases between. The CDR3 covers 13 residues. The CDR3 loop is CASSLELGETQYF. The CDR3 coding sequence is TGTGCCAGCAGCTTAGAACTCGGTGAGACCCAGTACTTC.

The chain couples TRBV27 to TRBJ2-7; 11 bases match TRBD1. Germline CDR1 MNHEY, CDR2 SMNVEV (reference sequence). Trimming took 6 bases from V and 3 from J; bases not matched to a gene: 4. CDR3 size: 14 residues. CDR3 loop: CASSRTGGYYEQYF. DNA for the CDR3: TGTGCCAGCAGCCGGACAGGGGGCTACTACGAGCAGTACTTC.

The chain links TRBV5-1 to TRBJ2-5, with a tentative D call TRBD1 (5 bases). The CDR3 runs to 13 residues. The V end lost 4 bases, the J end lost 5 bases, and 12 bases lay between the germline ends. Per germline, CDR1 SGHRS and CDR2 YFSETQ. The chain's CDR3 is CASSLRTPETQYF. Written as DNA, the CDR3 is TGCGCCAGCAGCCTGAGGACACCGGAGACCCAGTACTTC. Full variable domain (rest looked up from reference TRBV5-1 and TRBJ2-5): KAGVTQTPRYLIKTRGQQVTLSCSPISGHRSVSWYQQTPGQGLQFLFEYFSETQRNKGNFPGRFSGRQFSNSRSEMNVSTLELGDSALYLCASSLRTPETQYFGPGTRLLVL.

The gene calls are TRBV7-3 and TRBJ2-1, with 7 positions matching TRBD1. Trimming removed 5 bases from V and 2 bases from J; junction bases left unmatched: 3. The CDR3 sequence is 14 residues long. The germline CDR1 and CDR2 sequences are SGHTA and FQGTGA. CDR3 nucleotides: TGTGCCAGCAGCCCACAGGGGACCTACAATGAGCAGTTCTTC. This translates into CASSPQGTYNEQFF.

This chain connects TRBV6-5 to TRBJ2-7, with D perhaps TRBD2 (6 bases). Germline CDR1 MNHEY, CDR2 SVGAGI. This CDR3 is 12 amino acids long. V was cut by 10 bases and J by 2 bases, with 12 bases left in between. The CDR3 here is CATRDWAYEQYF. CDR3 sequence (DNA): TGTGCCACCAGGGACTGGGCCTACGAGCAGTACTTC.

This clone was found a few times. Here the CDR3 reads CASIRPGTGDYGYTF. The CDR3 bases are TGTGCCAGTATCAGACCCGGGACAGGAGACTATGGCTACACCTTC. The chain is built from TRBV19 and TRBJ1-2; TRBD1 matches 8 bases. Germline CDR1 and CDR2: LNHDA and SQIVND (reference sequence). V lost 7 bases, J lost 3 bases, and 10 bases stayed unmatched. This CDR3 contains 15 residues.

This clone was observed once. The chain uses TRBV19 and TRBJ1-2; D gene unclear. Germline assignment: CDR1 LNHDA and CDR2 SQIVND (reference sequence). V was trimmed by 4 bases and J by 6 bases, leaving 9 bases between them. This CDR3 has 12 amino acids. CDR3 amino acids: CASSTRFDGYTF. The CDR3 coding sequence is TGTGCCAGTAGTACCCGGTTCGATGGCTACACCTTC.

The chain couples TRBV5-4 to TRBJ2-7; TRBD1 matches 7 bases. Germline CDR1 reads SGHNT; CDR2 reads YYREEE (reference sequence). Trimming at V came to 4 bases and at J to 8 bases, leaving 6 bases not matched to a gene. The CDR3 length is 12 residues. The DNA for the CDR3 is TGTGCCAGCAGCGGCCGACAGGGACAGCAGTACTTC. This codes for CASSGRQGQQYF.

The chain has TRBV5-6 and TRBJ2-1; TRBD2 is a possible D gene (6 bases). The germline V gene has CDR1 SGHDT and CDR2 YYEEEE. The CDR3 is made up of 15 amino acids. V lost 4 bases, J lost 1 base, and 12 bases lay in between. CDR3 amino acids: CASSAGSGSYNEQFF. DNA for the CDR3: TGTGCCAGCAGCGCCGGGAGTGGGTCCTACAATGAGCAGTTCTTC.

This clone was counted a single time. The chain carries TRBV5-4 and TRBJ2-5; 7 bases match TRBD1. Unmatched junction bases numbered 2, after V lost 3 bases and J lost 3 bases. Germline V gene data show CDR1 as SGHNT and CDR2 as YYREEE (reference sequence). CDR3 length equals 13 residues. The CDR3 nucleotides are TGTGCCAGCAGCTCGGGACAGAAAGAGACCCAGTACTTC. Its translation: CASSSGQKETQYF.

V is TRBV19 and J is TRBJ2-7; 7 bases agree with TRBD1. CDR1 is LNHDA and CDR2 is SQIVND in the germline V gene (reference sequence). The CDR3 extends over 15 amino acids. V lost 6 bases, J lost 3 bases, and 11 bases stayed unmatched. CDR3 in amino acids: CASSRNGDRIYEQYF. CDR3 in DNA: TGTGCCAGTAGCCGAAACGGGGACAGAATCTACGAGCAGTACTTC.

The CDR3 region has the DNA TGTGCCAGCTCACCACTAGGACAGGACTACGAGCAGTACTTC. This encodes CASSPLGQDYEQYF. The V and J genes are TRBV18 and TRBJ2-7; 7 bases match TRBD1. Per the germline V gene, CDR1 is KGHSH and CDR2 is LQKENI. V lost 1 base, J lost 3 bases, and 3 bases stayed unmatched. The CDR3 runs 14 residues.

This clone showed up just once. The chain uses TRBV19 and TRBJ1-5; 8 bases match TRBD1. Germline lookup yields CDR1 LNHDA and CDR2 SQIVND (reference sequence). The CDR3 consists of 17 residues. V lost 9 bases to trimming and J lost 4 bases; unmatched junction nucleotides: 17. The CDR3 spells CASAHVGDRSLNQPQHF. As DNA, the CDR3 is TGTGCCAGCGCCCACGTGGGGGACAGGTCCCTAAATCAGCCCCAGCATTTT. The complete variable domain, with remaining parts taken from reference TRBV19 and TRBJ1-5, reads DGGITQSPKYLFRKEGQNVTLSCEQNLNHDAMYWYRQDPGQGLRLIYYSQIVNDFQKGDIAEGYSVSREKKESFPLTVTSAQKNPTAFYLCASAHVGDRSLNQPQHFGDGTRLSIL.

The chain has TRBV5-1 and TRBJ2-1; TRBD1 agrees at 9 bases. Germline V gene lookup returns CDR1 SGHRS and CDR2 YFSETQ. The CDR3 contains 17 residues. Trimming took 0 bases from V and 5 from J; bases not matched to a gene: 9. CDR3 coding DNA: TGCGCCAGCAGCTTGGGCCTGACAGGGGGGGAGGACAATGAGCAGTTCTTC. Translated: CASSLGLTGGEDNEQFF. The whole variable domain, filled in from reference TRBV5-1 and TRBJ2-1, reads KAGVTQTPRYLIKTRGQQVTLSCSPISGHRSVSWYQQTPGQGLQFLFEYFSETQRNKGNFPGRFSGRQFSNSRSEMNVSTLELGDSALYLCASSLGLTGGEDNEQFFGPGTRLTVL.

CDR3 nucleotide sequence: TGTGCCAGCAGCCCGATAGGGACAGCCTCTGGGGCCAACGTCCTGACTTTC. It is translated as CASSPIGTASGANVLTF. J is TRBJ2-6 and V is TRBV7-9; TRBD1 matches 7 bases. The CDR3 covers 17 residues. J was trimmed by 0 bases and V by 5 bases; bases with no gene match: 7. CDR1 is SEHNR and CDR2 is FQNEAQ in the germline V gene (reference sequence).

This clone has more than one count but fewer than ten. The chain has TRBV9 and TRBJ2-1; D possibly corresponds to TRBD2 (5 bases). The CDR3 sequence is 16 residues long. Trimming stripped 4 bases from V and 3 bases from J, with 17 bases between. Germline loops: CDR1 SGDLS, CDR2 YYNGEE. The CDR3 sequence: CASSPFGLRIYNEQFF. For the CDR3, the DNA is TGTGCCAGCAGCCCCTTCGGACTCCGCATCTACAATGAGCAGTTCTTC. The full variable domain, with the rest looked up from reference TRBV9 and TRBJ2-1, is DSGVTQTPKHLITATGQRVTLRCSPRSGDLSVYWYQQSLDQGLQFLIQYYNGEERAKGNILERFSAQQFPDLHSELNLSSLELGDSALYFCASSPFGLRIYNEQFFGPGTRLTVL.

The V call is TRBV7-3, the J call TRBJ2-2; D unresolved. V lost 1 base and J lost 4, with 10 bases in between. The CDR3 totals 15 residues. The V gene's germline CDR1 is SGHTA and CDR2 FQGTGA. The chain's CDR3 is CASSLIQSGTGELFF. The CDR3, as DNA: TGTGCCAGCAGCTTAATCCAGTCGGGCACCGGGGAGCTGTTTTTT.